This TCR beta chain was obtained from a study of technical replicates of blood from several donors. The protocol was immunoSEQ multiplex PCR, while the TCRdb copy is restricted to in-frame clones and leaves out a portion. The repertoire holds about 70,000 clones, approximately 94% seen once, with about 0.38% in the top ten. CDR3 length equals 14 residues. Germline assignment: CDR1 MNHEY and CDR2 SMNVEV (reference sequence). V was pared by 3 bases and J by 3 bases, with 12 bases between. This chain uses TRBV27 with TRBJ2-7, with D possibly matching TRBD2 (5 bases). This TCR was recovered from a human donor in good health. Sequenced sample: T cells isolated from PBMCs. The CDR3 DNA is TGTGCCAGCAGTTTTGACGGAGGTGGCTACGAGCAGTACTTC. The encoded protein is CASSFDGGGYEQYF.